This T cell receptor beta chain appears in the sequencing data of a study of identical twins. This clonotype was detected many times. Deletions cut 6 bases from V and 4 bases from J, with 6 bases between. The CDR3 length is 12 residues. MiXCR, applied by TCRdb to the 5' RACE reads, yields one record per CDR3 protein. The sample includes roughly 250,000 distinct CDR3 sequences, roughly 7% of them seen just once. This same sample was also taken into another study, of yellow fever vaccine responses in identical twins.

This receptor was identified in a woman under 30 in good health. The sample comprised memory (CD45RO+) T cells sorted from blood. The gene calls are TRBV12-3 or TRBV12-4 and TRBJ2-2; D ambiguous. CDR3 region: CASSLFTGELFF. The CDR3 DNA sequence: TGTGCCAGCAGCCTATTCACCGGGGAGCTGTTTTTT.